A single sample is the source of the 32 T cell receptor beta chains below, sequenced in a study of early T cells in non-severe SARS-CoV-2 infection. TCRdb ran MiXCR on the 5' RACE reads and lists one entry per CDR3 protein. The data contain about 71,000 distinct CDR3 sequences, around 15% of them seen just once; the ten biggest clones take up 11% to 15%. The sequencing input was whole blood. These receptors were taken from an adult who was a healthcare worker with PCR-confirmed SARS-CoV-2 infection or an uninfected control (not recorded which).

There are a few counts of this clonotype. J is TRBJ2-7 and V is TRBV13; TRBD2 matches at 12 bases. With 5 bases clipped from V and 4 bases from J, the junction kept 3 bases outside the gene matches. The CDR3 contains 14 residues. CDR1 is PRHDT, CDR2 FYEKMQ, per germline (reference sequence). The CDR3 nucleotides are TGTGCCAGCAGCACTAGCGGGGGGACGTACGAGCAGTACTTC. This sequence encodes CASSTSGGTYEQYF.

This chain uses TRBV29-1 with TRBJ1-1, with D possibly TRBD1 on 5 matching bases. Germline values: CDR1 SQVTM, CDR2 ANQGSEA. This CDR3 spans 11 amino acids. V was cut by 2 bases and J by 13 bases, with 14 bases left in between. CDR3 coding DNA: TGCAGCGTTGAAAAGGCCCTTGACAGTTTCTTT. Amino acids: CSVEKALDSFF.

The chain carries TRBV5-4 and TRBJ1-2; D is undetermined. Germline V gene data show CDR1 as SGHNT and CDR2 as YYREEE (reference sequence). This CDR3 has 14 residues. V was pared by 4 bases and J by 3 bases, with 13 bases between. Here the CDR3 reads CASSRRIEDYGYTF. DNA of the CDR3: TGTGCCAGCAGCCGACGCATCGAGGACTATGGCTACACCTTC.

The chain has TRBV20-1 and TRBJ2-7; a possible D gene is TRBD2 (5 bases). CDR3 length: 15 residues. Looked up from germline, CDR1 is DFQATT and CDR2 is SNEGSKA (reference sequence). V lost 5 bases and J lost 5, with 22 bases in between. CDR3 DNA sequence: TGCAGTGCTGCGCTTGGGGAGCGGACTTTCGACGAGCAGTACTTC. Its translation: CSAALGERTFDEQYF.

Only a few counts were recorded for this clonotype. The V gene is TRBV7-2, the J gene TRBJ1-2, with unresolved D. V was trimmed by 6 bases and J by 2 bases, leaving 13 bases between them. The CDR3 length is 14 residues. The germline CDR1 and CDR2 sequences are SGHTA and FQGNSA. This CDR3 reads CASSSRQENYGYTF. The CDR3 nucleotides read TGTGCCAGCAGTAGTAGGCAGGAGAACTATGGCTACACCTTC. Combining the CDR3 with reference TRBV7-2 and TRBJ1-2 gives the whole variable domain GAGVSQSPSNKVTEKGKDVELRCDPISGHTALYWYRQSLGQGLEFLIYFQGNSAPDKSGLPSDRFSAERTGGSVSTLTIQRTQQEDSAVYLCASSSRQENYGYTFGSGTRLTVV.

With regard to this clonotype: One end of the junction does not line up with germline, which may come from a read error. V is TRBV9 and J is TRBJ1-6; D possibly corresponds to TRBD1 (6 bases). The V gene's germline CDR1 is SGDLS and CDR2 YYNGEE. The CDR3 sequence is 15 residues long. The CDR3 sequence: CASSVQGQGNSLLHF. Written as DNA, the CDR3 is TGTGCCAGCAGCGTACAGGGTCAGGGGAATTCACTCCTCCACTTT.

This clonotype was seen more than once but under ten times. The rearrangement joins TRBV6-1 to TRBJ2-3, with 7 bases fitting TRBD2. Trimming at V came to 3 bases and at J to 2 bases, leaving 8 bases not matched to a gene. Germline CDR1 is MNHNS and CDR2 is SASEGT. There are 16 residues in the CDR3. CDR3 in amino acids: CASSEVGEGFTDTQYF. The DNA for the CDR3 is TGTGCCAGCAGTGAGGTCGGGGAGGGGTTCACAGATACGCAGTATTTT.

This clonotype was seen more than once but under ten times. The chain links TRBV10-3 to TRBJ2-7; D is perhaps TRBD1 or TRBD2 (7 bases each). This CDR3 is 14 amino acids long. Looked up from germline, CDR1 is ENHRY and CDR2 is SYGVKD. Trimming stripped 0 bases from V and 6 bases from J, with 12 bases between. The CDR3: CAISESTGEGEQYF. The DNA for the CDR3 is TGTGCCATCAGTGAGTCCACAGGGGAGGGCGAGCAGTACTTC.

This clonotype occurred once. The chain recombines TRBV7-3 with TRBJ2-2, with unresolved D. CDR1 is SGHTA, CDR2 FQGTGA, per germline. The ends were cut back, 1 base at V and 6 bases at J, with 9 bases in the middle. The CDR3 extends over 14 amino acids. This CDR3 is CASSLNSAAGELFF. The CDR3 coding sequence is TGTGCCAGCAGCTTAAATTCGGCCGCCGGGGAGCTGTTTTTT.

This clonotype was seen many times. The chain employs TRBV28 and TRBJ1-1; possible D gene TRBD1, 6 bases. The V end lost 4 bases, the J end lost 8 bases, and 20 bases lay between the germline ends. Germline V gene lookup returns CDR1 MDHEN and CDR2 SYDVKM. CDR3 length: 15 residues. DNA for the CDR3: TGTGCCAGCAGTTCTTTGACTCGAAAGGGGGAGGAAGCTTTCTTT. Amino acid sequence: CASSSLTRKGEEAFF.

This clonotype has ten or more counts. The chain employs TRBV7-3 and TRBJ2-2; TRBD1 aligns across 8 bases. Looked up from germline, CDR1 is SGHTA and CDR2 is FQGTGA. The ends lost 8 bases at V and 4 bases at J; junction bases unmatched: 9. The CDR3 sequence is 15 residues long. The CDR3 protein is CASSRQGASTGELFF. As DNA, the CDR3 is TGTGCCAGCTCACGCCAGGGGGCTAGCACCGGGGAGCTGTTTTTT.

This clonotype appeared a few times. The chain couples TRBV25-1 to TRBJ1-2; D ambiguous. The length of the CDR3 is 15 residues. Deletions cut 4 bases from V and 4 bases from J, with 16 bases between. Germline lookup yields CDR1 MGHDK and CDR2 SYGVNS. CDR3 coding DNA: TGTGCCAGCAGTGGATCTGTAAGGGAGTTCTATGGCTACACCTTC. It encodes CASSGSVREFYGYTF.

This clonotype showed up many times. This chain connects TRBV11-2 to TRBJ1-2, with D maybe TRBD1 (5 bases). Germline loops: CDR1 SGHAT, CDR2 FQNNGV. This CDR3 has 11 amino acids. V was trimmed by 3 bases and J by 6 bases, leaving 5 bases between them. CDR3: CASSFRDGYTF. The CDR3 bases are TGTGCCAGCAGCTTCAGGGATGGCTACACCTTC.

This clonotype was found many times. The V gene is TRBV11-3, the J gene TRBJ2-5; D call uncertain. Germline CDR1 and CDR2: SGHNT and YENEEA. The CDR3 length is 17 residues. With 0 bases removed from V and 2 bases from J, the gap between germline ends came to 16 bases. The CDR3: CASSLEVGSTSQETQYF. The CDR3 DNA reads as TGTGCCAGCAGCTTAGAGGTCGGAAGTACCTCACAAGAGACCCAGTACTTC.

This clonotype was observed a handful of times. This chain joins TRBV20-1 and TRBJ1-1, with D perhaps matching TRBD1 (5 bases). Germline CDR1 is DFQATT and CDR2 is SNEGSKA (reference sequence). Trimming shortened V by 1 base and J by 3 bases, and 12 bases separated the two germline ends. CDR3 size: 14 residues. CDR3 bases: TGCAGTGCTAGAGTTGTAGGGGATTACACTGAAGCTTTCTTT. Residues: CSARVVGDYTEAFF.

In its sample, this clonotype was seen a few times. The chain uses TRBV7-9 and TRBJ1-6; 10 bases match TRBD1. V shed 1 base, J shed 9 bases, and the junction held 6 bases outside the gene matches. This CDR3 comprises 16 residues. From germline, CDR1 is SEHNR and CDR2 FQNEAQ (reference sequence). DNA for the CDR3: TGTGCCAGCAGCTTAGGGTCCGGGACAGGGGCTTCACCCCTCCACTTT. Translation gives CASSLGSGTGASPLHF.

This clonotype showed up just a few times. The CDR3 here is CASTAQDTYEQYF. In DNA, the CDR3 is TGCGCCAGCACTGCCCAGGACACCTACGAGCAGTACTTC. The rearrangement uses TRBV10-2 and TRBJ2-7; the D gene is possibly TRBD1 (5 bases). This CDR3 has 13 amino acids. Per the germline V gene, CDR1 is WSHSY and CDR2 is SAAADI. V was trimmed by 7 bases and J by 2 bases, leaving 12 bases between them.

CDR3 coding DNA: TGTGCCTGGAGTGTGGGGGGGATGGATACGCAGTATTTT. It encodes CAWSVGGMDTQYF. The V gene is TRBV30, the J gene TRBJ2-3, with TRBD2 matching over 7 bases. Germline loops: CDR1 GTSNPN, CDR2 SVGIG (reference sequence). The CDR3 has 13 residues. The J segment lost 6 bases and the V segment lost 0 bases, leaving 3 bases of the junction unmatched.

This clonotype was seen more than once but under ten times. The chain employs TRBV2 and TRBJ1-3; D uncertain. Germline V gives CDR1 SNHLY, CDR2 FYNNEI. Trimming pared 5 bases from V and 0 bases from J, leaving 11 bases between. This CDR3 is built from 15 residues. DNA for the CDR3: TGTGCCAGCAGTCCGCAGGCCCTCTCTGGAAACACCATATATTTT. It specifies CASSPQALSGNTIYF. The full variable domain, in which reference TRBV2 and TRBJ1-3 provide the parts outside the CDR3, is EPEVTQTPSHQVTQMGQEVILRCVPISNHLYFYWYRQILGQKVEFLVSFYNNEISEKSEIFDDQFSVERPDGSNFTLKIRSTKLEDSAMYFCASSPQALSGNTIYFGEGSWLTVV.

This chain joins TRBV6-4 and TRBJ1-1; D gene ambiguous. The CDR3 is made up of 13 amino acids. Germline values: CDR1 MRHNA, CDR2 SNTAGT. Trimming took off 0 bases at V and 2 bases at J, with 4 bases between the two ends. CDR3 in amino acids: CASSDSDNTEAFF. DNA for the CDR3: TGTGCCAGCAGTGACTCGGACAACACTGAAGCTTTCTTT.

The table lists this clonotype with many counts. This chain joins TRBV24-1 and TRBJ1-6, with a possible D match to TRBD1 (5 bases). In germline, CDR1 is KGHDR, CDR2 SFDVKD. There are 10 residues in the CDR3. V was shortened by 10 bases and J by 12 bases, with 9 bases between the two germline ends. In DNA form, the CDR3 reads TGTGCCACTGCCGGGGGACCCCTCCACTTT. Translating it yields CATAGGPLHF.

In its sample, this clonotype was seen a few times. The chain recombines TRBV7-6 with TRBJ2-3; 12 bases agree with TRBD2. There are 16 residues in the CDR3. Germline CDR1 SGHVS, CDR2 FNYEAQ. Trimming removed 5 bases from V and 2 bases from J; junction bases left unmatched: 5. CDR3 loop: CASSALAGGLTDTQYF. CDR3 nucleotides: TGTGCCAGCAGCGCACTAGCGGGGGGCCTCACAGATACGCAGTATTTT.

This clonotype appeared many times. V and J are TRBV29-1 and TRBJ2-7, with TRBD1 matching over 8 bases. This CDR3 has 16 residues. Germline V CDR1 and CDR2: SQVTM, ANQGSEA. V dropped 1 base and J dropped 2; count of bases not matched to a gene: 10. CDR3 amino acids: CSVEGPTGQAPYEQYF. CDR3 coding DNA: TGCAGCGTTGAAGGGCCAACGGGACAGGCACCCTACGAGCAGTACTTC.

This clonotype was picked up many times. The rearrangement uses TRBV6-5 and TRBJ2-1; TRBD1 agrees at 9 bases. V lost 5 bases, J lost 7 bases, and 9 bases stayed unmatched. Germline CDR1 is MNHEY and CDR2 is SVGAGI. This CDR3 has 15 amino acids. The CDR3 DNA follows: TGTGCCAGCAGTGAAACCGGGACAGGGAAGAATGAGCAGTTCTTC. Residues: CASSETGTGKNEQFF.

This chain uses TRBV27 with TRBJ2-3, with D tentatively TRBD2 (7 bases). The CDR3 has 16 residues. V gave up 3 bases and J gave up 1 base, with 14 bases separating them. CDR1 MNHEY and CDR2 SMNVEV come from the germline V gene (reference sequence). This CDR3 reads CASSFSGGPGTDTQYF. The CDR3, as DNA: TGTGCCAGCAGTTTTTCGGGGGGCCCGGGCACAGATACGCAGTATTTT.

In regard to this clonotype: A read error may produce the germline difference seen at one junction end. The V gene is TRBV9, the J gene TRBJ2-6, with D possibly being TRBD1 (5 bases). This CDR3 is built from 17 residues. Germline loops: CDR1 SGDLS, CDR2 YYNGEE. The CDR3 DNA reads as TGTGCCAGCAGAAGTGGCAGGGCCCGGTCTGGGGCCAACGTCCCGACTTTC. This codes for CASRSGRARSGANVPTF.

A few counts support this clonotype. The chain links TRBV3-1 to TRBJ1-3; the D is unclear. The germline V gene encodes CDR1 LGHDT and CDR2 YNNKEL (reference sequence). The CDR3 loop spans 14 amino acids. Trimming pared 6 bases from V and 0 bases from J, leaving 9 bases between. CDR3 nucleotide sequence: TGTGCCAGCAGTCGATTAACCTCTGGAAACACCATATATTTT. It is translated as CASSRLTSGNTIYF.

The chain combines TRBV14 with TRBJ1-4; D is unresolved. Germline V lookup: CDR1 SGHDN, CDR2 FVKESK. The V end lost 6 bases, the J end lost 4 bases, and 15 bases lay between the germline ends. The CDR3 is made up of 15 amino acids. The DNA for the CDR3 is TGTGCCAGCAGTTCAGGAGCCGATTTTAATGAAAAACTGTTTTTT. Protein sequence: CASSSGADFNEKLFF.

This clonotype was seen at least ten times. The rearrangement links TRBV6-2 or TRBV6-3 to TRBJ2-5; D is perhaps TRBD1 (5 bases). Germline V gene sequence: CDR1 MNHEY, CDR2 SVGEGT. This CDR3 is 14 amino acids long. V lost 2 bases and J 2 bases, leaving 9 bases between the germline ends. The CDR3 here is CASSYQTEQETQYF. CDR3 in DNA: TGTGCCAGCAGTTACCAGACAGAGCAAGAGACCCAGTACTTC.

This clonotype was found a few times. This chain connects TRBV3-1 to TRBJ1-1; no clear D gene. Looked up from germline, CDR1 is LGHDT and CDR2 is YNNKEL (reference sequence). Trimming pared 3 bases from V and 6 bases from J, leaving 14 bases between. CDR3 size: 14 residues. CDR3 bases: TGTGCCAGCAGCCAGGGCAGGATGAATGCTGAAGCTTTCTTT. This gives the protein CASSQGRMNAEAFF.

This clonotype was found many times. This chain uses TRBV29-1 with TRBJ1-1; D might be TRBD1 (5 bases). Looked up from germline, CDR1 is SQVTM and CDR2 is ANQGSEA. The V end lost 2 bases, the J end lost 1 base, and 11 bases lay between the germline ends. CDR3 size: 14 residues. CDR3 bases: TGCAGCGTTGAAAGGCCGGGGACGAACACTGAAGCTTTCTTT. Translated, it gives CSVERPGTNTEAFF.

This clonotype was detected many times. Here the CDR3 reads CASSPGTGNQPQHF. The CDR3 DNA sequence: TGTGCCAGCAGCCCTGGGACAGGGAATCAGCCCCAGCATTTT. This sequence joins TRBV13 and TRBJ1-5, with 9 positions matching TRBD1. The germline V gene has CDR1 PRHDT and CDR2 FYEKMQ (reference sequence). V dropped 5 bases and J dropped 4; count of bases not matched to a gene: 3. The CDR3 loop spans 14 amino acids.